Presented here are 21 T cell receptor beta chains from one specimen sequenced in a study of CD8+ T cells in alopecia areata. Reverse transcribed after extraction, RNA yielded cDNA as the sequencing template. The repertoire was sequenced with immunoSEQ multiplex PCR; TCRdb's copy has only in-frame clones and lacks some. Of 100,000 to 120,000 clones detected, around 59% appear once; the ten largest clones hold 20% to 25%. The specimen sequenced was CD8+ T cells sorted from blood. The receptors come from a human donor in good health.

V usage is TRBV7-9 and J usage is TRBJ1-5, with 7 bases lining up with TRBD1. The CDR3 contains 15 residues. V lost 6 bases and J lost 4; bases outside the gene matches: 9. Germline V lookup: CDR1 SEHNR, CDR2 FQNEAQ (reference sequence). CDR3 loop: CASSHDRESNQPQHF. CDR3 nucleotides: TGTGCCAGCAGTCATGACAGGGAGAGTAATCAGCCCCAGCATTTT.

This rearrangement joins TRBV2 to TRBJ1-4, with unresolved D. CDR3 size: 15 residues. V was shortened by 3 bases and J by 0 bases, with 8 bases between the two germline ends. Per germline, CDR1 SNHLY and CDR2 FYNNEI. CDR3 sequence reads: CASSEGGSTNEKLFF. The CDR3 DNA reads TGTGCCAGCAGTGAGGGAGGGTCAACTAATGAAAAACTGTTTTTT. Full variable domain (rest looked up from reference TRBV2 and TRBJ1-4): EPEVTQTPSHQVTQMGQEVILRCVPISNHLYFYWYRQILGQKVEFLVSFYNNEISEKSEIFDDQFSVERPDGSNFTLKIRSTKLEDSAMYFCASSEGGSTNEKLFFGSGTQLSVL.

As regards this clone: Within the sample, other DNA sequences also encode this same CDR3. The rearrangement links TRBV5-5 to TRBJ2-7, with 9 positions matching TRBD1. The V gene end was trimmed by 3 bases and the J gene end by 7 bases; junction bases not matched to a gene: 2. Looked up from germline, CDR1 is SGHKS and CDR2 is YYEKEE (reference sequence). The CDR3 sequence is 12 residues long. CDR3 amino acids: CASSWTGEEQYF. The CDR3 DNA is TGTGCCAGCAGCTGGACAGGGGAGGAGCAGTACTTC.

This clone was found a few times. V and J are TRBV29-1 and TRBJ2-3, with D unresolved. Trimming shortened V by 0 bases and J by 5 bases, and 6 bases separated the two germline ends. The germline V gene encodes CDR1 SQVTM and CDR2 ANQGSEA. The CDR3 is made up of 12 amino acids. CDR3 amino acids: CSVEEDRDTQYF. CDR3 nucleotides: TGCAGCGTTGAAGAAGATCGAGATACGCAGTATTTT.

The chain carries TRBV4-3 and TRBJ2-2; D is perhaps TRBD2 (5 bases). The CDR3 is made up of 12 amino acids. Trimming left V 3 bases short and J 6 bases short, with 5 bases between. Germline CDR1 LGHNA, CDR2 YSLEER. CDR3 sequence reads: CASSQRAGELFF. CDR3 nucleotides: TGCGCCAGCAGCCAGAGGGCCGGGGAGCTGTTTTTT.

This sequence joins TRBV7-9 and TRBJ1-1; maybe TRBD1 (5 bases). CDR3 length: 16 amino acids. Trimming removed 7 bases at V and 3 bases at J, with 21 bases between. CDR1 is SEHNR, CDR2 FQNEAQ, per germline (reference sequence). The CDR3 DNA follows: TGTGCCAGCAACGATAGTGGGGGGTCTCGCGACACTGAAGCTTTCTTT. Its translation: CASNDSGGSRDTEAFF.

The chain links TRBV20-1 to TRBJ2-1; weak D call: TRBD2 (5 bases). In germline, CDR1 is DFQATT, CDR2 SNEGSKA (reference sequence). The CDR3 has 11 amino acids. The V gene lost 3 bases and the J gene lost 10 bases, with 10 bases spanning the gap. The CDR3 DNA reads as TGCAGTGCTAGTATCGGGATCGAGCAGTTCTTC. This encodes CSASIGIEQFF.

This clone appeared a single time. V and J are TRBV11-2 and TRBJ2-1; 7 nucleotides align to TRBD1. Looked up from germline, CDR1 is SGHAT and CDR2 is FQNNGV. The CDR3 has 15 amino acids. Unmatched junction bases numbered 3, after V lost 1 base and J lost 3 bases. CDR3 in DNA: TGTGCCAGCAGCTTAGGTGACAGGGTCTACAATGAGCAGTTCTTC. Translation: CASSLGDRVYNEQFF.

This clone turned up a few times. The rearrangement joins TRBV23-1 to TRBJ2-1; D is perhaps TRBD1 (6 bases). TRBV23-1 counts as an open reading frame of uncertain function. The CDR3 spans 14 residues. Trimming took off 4 bases at V and 7 bases at J, with 14 bases between the two ends. This CDR3 reads CASSPDRPRNEQFF. CDR3 nucleotide sequence: TGCGCCAGCAGTCCCGACAGGCCACGGAATGAGCAGTTCTTC.

This clone is a singleton in its sample. The V and J genes are TRBV13 and TRBJ2-5; D may correspond to TRBD1 or TRBD2 (7 bases each). The CDR3 has 18 amino acids. Germline lookup yields CDR1 PRHDT and CDR2 FYEKMQ (reference sequence). Trimming pared 5 bases from V and 2 bases from J, leaving 24 bases between. The CDR3 sequence is CASSQLHPTGEGQETQYF. The CDR3 region has the DNA TGTGCCAGCAGCCAATTACATCCAACAGGGGAGGGTCAAGAGACCCAGTACTTC.

The gene calls are TRBV11-2 and TRBJ2-1; D unclear. CDR3 length: 12 amino acids. Germline CDR1 is SGHAT and CDR2 is FQNNGV. V shed 5 bases and J shed 5 bases, with 7 bases lying between them. The chain's CDR3 is CASSIRNNEQFF. The CDR3 DNA follows: TGTGCCAGCAGCATCCGGAACAATGAGCAGTTCTTC.

This chain joins TRBV15 and TRBJ2-7; tentatively, D is TRBD1 or TRBD2 (5 bases each). Between the trimmed V and J ends, which lost 4 bases and 2 bases, there was a span of 15 bases. CDR1 and CDR2 from the germline V gene are LNHNV and YYDKDF (reference sequence). This CDR3 has 15 residues. CDR3 nucleotide sequence: TGTGCCACCAGCACCCGGCCCGGGACCCCCTACGAGCAGTACTTC. Residues: CATSTRPGTPYEQYF. Combining the CDR3 with reference TRBV15 and TRBJ2-7 gives the whole variable domain DAMVIQNPRYQVTQFGKPVTLSCSQTLNHNVMYWYQQKSSQAPKLLFHYYDKDFNNEADTPDNFQSRRPNTSFCFLDIRSPGLGDTAMYLCATSTRPGTPYEQYFGPGTRLTVT.

The rearrangement joins TRBV4-1 to TRBJ2-7; 8 positions agree with TRBD1. The CDR3 has 16 residues. The germline gives CDR1 MGHRA, CDR2 YSYEKL. V lost 2 bases to trimming and J lost 0 bases; unmatched junction nucleotides: 6. CDR3 coding DNA: TGCGCCAGCAGCCAACCGACAGGGGCTAGCTCCTACGAGCAGTACTTC. It encodes CASSQPTGASSYEQYF.

As concerns this clone: Its ends do not fully match the called genes, so a read error is possible. This chain uses TRBV19 with TRBJ1-1, with D perhaps matching TRBD1 (5 bases). CDR1 LNHDA and CDR2 SQIVND come from the germline V gene (reference sequence). This CDR3 is built from 13 residues. CDR3: CASSMGTNAEAFF. The CDR3 region has the DNA TGTGCCAGTAGTATGGGGACGAACGCTGAAGCTTTCTTT.

The rearrangement joins TRBV7-9 to TRBJ2-7, with TRBD2 identical over 12 bases. Losses at the gene ends were 5 bases for V and 6 bases for J; bases not matched to a gene: 14. The CDR3 is 17 residues long. The V gene's germline CDR1 is SEHNR and CDR2 FQNEAQ (reference sequence). This CDR3 is CASSTGVTSGGSLEQYF. CDR3 nucleotide sequence: TGTGCCAGCAGCACAGGAGTGACTAGCGGGGGCAGCCTCGAGCAGTACTTC.

Only a few counts were recorded for this clone. This chain connects TRBV15 to TRBJ1-1; no firm D call. V was clipped by 0 bases and J by 2 bases, with 10 bases between them. This CDR3 has 15 residues. The germline CDR1 and CDR2 sequences are LNHNV and YYDKDF (reference sequence). For the CDR3, the DNA is TGTGCCACCAGCAGAGATATAGGGCTCAACACTGAAGCTTTCTTT. This sequence encodes CATSRDIGLNTEAFF.

This clone was found once. The chain employs TRBV10-3 and TRBJ2-1; D unclear. V was pared by 5 bases and J by 0 bases, with 14 bases between. This CDR3 is 16 amino acids long. Germline-derived CDR1 and CDR2 are ENHRY and SYGVKD. The CDR3 loop reads CAISQTGESSYNEQFF. As DNA, the CDR3 is TGTGCCATCAGTCAGACCGGTGAGAGCTCCTACAATGAGCAGTTCTTC.

This clone was observed many times. The chain couples TRBV28 to TRBJ2-2; D unclear. The germline gives CDR1 MDHEN, CDR2 SYDVKM. The CDR3 is 14 residues long. Trimming stripped 3 bases from V and 8 bases from J, with 13 bases between. CDR3 in amino acids: CASSFMLGKGELFF. The CDR3 DNA is TGTGCCAGCAGTTTTATGTTGGGGAAAGGGGAGCTGTTTTTT.

The chain has TRBV5-1 and TRBJ2-3; D gene uncertain. In germline, CDR1 is SGHRS, CDR2 YFSETQ. The CDR3 has 13 amino acids. The germline V and J ends were trimmed by 5 bases and 4 bases, with 11 bases remaining between them. Here the CDR3 reads CASSTASPDTQYF. CDR3 bases: TGCGCCAGCAGTACGGCTTCCCCAGATACGCAGTATTTT.

This chain joins TRBV2 and TRBJ1-1; 12 bases are a match to TRBD1. Germline lookup yields CDR1 SNHLY and CDR2 FYNNEI. This CDR3 is built from 18 residues. The ends lost 8 bases at V and 4 bases at J; junction bases unmatched: 17. The CDR3 DNA is TGTGCCAGCGACGGTGCGGGACAGGGGGCGGGTGTACGCACTGAAGCTTTCTTT. Amino acids: CASDGAGQGAGVRTEAFF. Complete variable domain (other parts from reference TRBV2 and TRBJ1-1): EPEVTQTPSHQVTQMGQEVILRCVPISNHLYFYWYRQILGQKVEFLVSFYNNEISEKSEIFDDQFSVERPDGSNFTLKIRSTKLEDSAMYFCASDGAGQGAGVRTEAFFGQGTRLTVV.

This clone was counted between two and nine times. This chain connects TRBV28 to TRBJ2-5; possibly TRBD1 for D (5 bases). In germline, CDR1 is MDHEN, CDR2 SYDVKM. The CDR3 covers 16 residues. The V end was cut by 4 bases, the J end by 0 bases, with 15 bases between. The CDR3 loop is CASSWGPERYQETQYF. The CDR3, as DNA: TGTGCCAGCAGTTGGGGCCCCGAGAGGTACCAAGAGACCCAGTACTTC.